This T cell receptor beta chain comes out of a study of OX40 agonist ivuxolimab in advanced cancers. Study overall: Patients got intravenous ivuxolimab at 0.01 to 10 mg/kg every 2 weeks. Treatment received earlier with anti-PD-1, anti-PD-L1 or anti-CTLA-4 agents was allowed, and roughly 40% had some.

Sequenced by immunoSEQ multiplex PCR; TCRdb stores in-frame clones only, minus some. The sample has some 91,000 clones; more than 70% are singletons. If patients had autoimmune disease history or systemic immunosuppression, they were excluded. The germline V gene encodes CDR1 MNHEY and CDR2 SMNVEV (reference sequence). Trimming pared 3 bases from V and 5 bases from J, leaving 14 bases between. CDR3 length: 14 amino acids. The sequence was collected from an adult with an advanced solid tumor such as melanoma, head and neck, liver or kidney cancer. The chain recombines TRBV27 with TRBJ2-7, with a weak D call TRBD2 (6 bases). Sample: CD4+ or CD8+ T cells sorted from blood, taken in a trial of the OX40 agonist ivuxolimab. Here the CDR3 DNA reads TGTGCCAGCAGTTTCATATCGGGAGATGACGAGCAGTACTTC. Its translation is CASSFISGDDEQYF.